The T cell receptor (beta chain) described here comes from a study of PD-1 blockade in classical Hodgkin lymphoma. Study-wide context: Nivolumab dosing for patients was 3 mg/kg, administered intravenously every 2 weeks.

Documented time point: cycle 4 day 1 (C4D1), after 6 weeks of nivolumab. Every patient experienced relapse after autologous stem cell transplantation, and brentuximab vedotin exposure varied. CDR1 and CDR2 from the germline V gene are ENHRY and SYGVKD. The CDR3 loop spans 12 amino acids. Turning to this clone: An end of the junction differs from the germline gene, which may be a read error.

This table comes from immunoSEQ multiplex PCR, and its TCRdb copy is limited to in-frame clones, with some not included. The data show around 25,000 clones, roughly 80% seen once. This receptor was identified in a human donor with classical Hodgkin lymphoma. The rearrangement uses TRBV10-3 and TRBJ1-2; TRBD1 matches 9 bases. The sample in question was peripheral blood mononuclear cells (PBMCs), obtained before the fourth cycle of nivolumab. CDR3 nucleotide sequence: TGTGCCATCAGTGTCCGGGACAGGGAGGTCCTTTTC. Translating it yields CAISVRDREVLF.